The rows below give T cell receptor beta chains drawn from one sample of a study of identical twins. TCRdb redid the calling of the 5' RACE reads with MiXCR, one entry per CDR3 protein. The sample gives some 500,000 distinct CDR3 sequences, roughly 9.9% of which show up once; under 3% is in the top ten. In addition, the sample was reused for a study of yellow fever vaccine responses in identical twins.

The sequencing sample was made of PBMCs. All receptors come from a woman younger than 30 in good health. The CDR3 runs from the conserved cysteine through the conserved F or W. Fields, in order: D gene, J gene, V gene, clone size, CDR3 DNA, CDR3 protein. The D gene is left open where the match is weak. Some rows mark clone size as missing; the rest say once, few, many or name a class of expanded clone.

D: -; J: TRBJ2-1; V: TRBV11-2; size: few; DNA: TGTGCCAGCAGCTTAGATGGGGTAGGGACCAATGAGCAGTTCTTC; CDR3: CASSLDGVGTNEQFF
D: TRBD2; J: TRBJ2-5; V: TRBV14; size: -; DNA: TGTGCCAGCAGCCAGAGTGTGAGCGGGAGGGCGGCAGAGACCCAGTACTTC; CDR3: CASSQSVSGRAAETQYF
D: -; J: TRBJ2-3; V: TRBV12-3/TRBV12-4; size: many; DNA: TGTGCCAGCAGGGTGGGACACCTCACAGATACGCAGTATTTT; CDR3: CASRVGHLTDTQYF
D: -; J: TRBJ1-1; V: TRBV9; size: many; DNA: TGTGCCAGCAGCGGGGCGGGGGGGACTGAAGCTTTCTTT; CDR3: CASSGAGGTEAFF
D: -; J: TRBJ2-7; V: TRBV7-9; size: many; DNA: TGTGCCAGCAGCTCCGACAGCCTCGAGCAGTACTTC; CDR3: CASSSDSLEQYF
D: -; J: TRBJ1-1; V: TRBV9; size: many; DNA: TGTGCCAGCAGCCCGAGGGTGAGGGGCACTGAAGCTTTCTTT; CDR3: CASSPRVRGTEAFF
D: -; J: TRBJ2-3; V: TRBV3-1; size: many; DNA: TGTGCCAGCAGCCCGACGGGGGGCACAGATACGCAGTATTTT; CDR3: CASSPTGGTDTQYF
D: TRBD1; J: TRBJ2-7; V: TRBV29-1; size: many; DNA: TGCAGCGTTTCCCCTGACAGGGTCGAGCAGTACTTC; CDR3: CSVSPDRVEQYF
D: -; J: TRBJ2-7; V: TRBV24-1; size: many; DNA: TGTGCCACCATCTACGGAACAGATCTTAGGGAGCAGTACTTC; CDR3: CATIYGTDLREQYF
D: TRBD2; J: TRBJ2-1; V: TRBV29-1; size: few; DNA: TGCAGCGTTGAAGACCGGACTAGCGGGAGAATCTATGAGCAGTTCTTC; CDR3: CSVEDRTSGRIYEQFF
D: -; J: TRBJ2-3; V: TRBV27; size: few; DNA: TGTGCCAGCAGAAGATGGTCCAACACAGATACGCAGTATTTT; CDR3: CASRRWSNTDTQYF
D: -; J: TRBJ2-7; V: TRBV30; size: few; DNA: TGTGCCTGGAGTGCCCGAAGCTCCTACGAGCAGTACTTC; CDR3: CAWSARSSYEQYF
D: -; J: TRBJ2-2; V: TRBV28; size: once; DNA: TGTGCCAGTAAGGGGTATACCGGGGAGCTGTTTTTT; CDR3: CASKGYTGELFF
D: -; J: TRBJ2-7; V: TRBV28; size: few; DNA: TGTGCCAGCAGTTTTGACTTCTCCTACGAGCAGTACTTC; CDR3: CASSFDFSYEQYF
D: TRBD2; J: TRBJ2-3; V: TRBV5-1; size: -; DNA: TGCGCCAGCAGCGGGACTAGCGAGAGCACAGATACGCAGTATTTT; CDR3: CASSGTSESTDTQYF
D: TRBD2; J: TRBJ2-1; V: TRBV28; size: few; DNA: TGTGCCAGCAGACCAGGACTAGCGGGGGTTCGTGGCAATGAGCAGTTCTTC; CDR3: CASRPGLAGVRGNEQFF
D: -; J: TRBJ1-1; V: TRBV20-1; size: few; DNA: TGCAGTGCTAGAGACAAGGCGGTGGGGGGGGCTTTCTTT; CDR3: CSARDKAVGGAFF
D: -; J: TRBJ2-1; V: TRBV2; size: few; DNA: TGTGCCAGCAGCTCAGGGGTGGGGCAGTACCACTCCTACAATGAGCAGTTCTTC; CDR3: CASSSGVGQYHSYNEQFF
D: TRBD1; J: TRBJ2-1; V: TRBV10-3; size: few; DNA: TGTGCCATCAAGGGGGCGTACTACAATGAGCAGTTCTTC; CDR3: CAIKGAYYNEQFF
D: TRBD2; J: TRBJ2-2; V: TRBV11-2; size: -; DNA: TGTGCCAGCAGACTAGCGGTGAACACCGGGGAGCTGTTTTTT; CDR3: CASRLAVNTGELFF
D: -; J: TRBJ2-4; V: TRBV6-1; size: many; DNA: TGTGCCAGCAGAGCCCCGGGATTCAAAAACATTCAGTACTTC; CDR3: CASRAPGFKNIQYF
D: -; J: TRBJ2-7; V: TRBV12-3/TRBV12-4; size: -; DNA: TGTGCCAGCAGTTTACTGGGCAGGGGGGGAACCTACGAGCAGTACTTC; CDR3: CASSLLGRGGTYEQYF
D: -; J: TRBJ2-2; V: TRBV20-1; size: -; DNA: TGCAGTGCTAGATCCGACAGGTCTAACGGGGAGCTGTTTTTT; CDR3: CSARSDRSNGELFF
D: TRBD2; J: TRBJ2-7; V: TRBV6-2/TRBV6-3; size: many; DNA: TGTGCCAGCAGTCGCGGACTAGCGTCATCCTACGAGCAGTACTTC; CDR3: CASSRGLASSYEQYF
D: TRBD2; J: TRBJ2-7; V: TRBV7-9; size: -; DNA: TGTGCCAGCAGCTTATGGGGGGGCTACGAGCAGTACTTC; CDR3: CASSLWGGYEQYF
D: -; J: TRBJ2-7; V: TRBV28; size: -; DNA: TGTGCCAGCAGGAGGGATACGGACAATATTTACGAGCAGTACTTC; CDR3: CASRRDTDNIYEQYF
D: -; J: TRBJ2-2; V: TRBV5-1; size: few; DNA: TGCGCCAGCAGAATCGACGGCACCGGGGAGCTGTTTTTT; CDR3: CASRIDGTGELFF
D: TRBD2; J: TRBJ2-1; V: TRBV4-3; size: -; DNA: TGCGCCAGCAGCCAAGATCGGTGGGGGGGGTCCAATGAGCAGTTCTTC; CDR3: CASSQDRWGGSNEQFF
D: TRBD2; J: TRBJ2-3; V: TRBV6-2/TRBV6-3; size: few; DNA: TGTGCCAGCAGTTCTAAGACTAGCGGGAGGACTAATACGCAGTATTTT; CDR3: CASSSKTSGRTNTQYF
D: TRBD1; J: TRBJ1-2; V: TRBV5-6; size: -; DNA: TGTGCCAGCAGGCGGACAGGGGGCCGTGGCTACACCTTC; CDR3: CASRRTGGRGYTF
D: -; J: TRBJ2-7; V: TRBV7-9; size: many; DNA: TGTGCCAGCAGCTTATCCCAAGGGGGTGGCTCCTACGAGCAGTACTTC; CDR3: CASSLSQGGGSYEQYF
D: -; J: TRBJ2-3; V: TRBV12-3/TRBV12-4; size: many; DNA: TGTGCCAGCATTCTACTGTGGGAGGACAGCAGCACAGATACGCAGTATTTT; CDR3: CASILLWEDSSTDTQYF
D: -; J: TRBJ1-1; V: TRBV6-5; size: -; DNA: TGTGCCAGCATGTCCTTCCTGACTGAAGCTTTCTTT; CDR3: CASMSFLTEAFF
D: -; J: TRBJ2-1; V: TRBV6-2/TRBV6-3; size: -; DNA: TGTGCCAGCAGTTACTCAGTTAGTGAGCAGTTCTTC; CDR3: CASSYSVSEQFF
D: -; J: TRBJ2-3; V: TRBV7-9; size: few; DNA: TGTGCCAGCAGCCCAATGGGACACTCTAGCACAGATACGCAGTATTTT; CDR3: CASSPMGHSSTDTQYF
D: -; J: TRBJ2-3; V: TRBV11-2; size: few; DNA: TGTGCCAGCAGCGGGAGGAGGGGGGCCACAGATACGCAGTATTTT; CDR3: CASSGRRGATDTQYF
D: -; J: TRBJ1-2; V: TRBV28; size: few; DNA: TGTGCCAGCAGTACGGGAACGGAGGGCTACACCTTC; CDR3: CASSTGTEGYTF
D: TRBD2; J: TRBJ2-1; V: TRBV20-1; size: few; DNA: TGCAGTGCTGAGACCGGGACTAGCGATGAGCAGTTCTTC; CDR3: CSAETGTSDEQFF
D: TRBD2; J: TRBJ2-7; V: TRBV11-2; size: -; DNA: TGTGCCAGCAGCCCCGCGCGGAGCGGGGGGTTGATCTACGAGCAGTACTTC; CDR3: CASSPARSGGLIYEQYF
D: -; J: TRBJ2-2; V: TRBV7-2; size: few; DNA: TGTGCCAGCAGCCTTCCCGGGAACACCGGGGAGCTGTTTTTT; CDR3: CASSLPGNTGELFF
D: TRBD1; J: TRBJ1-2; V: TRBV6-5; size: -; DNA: TGTGCCAGCAGTTCCCTCCCGGGACAGGGGGGCCATGGCTACACCTTC; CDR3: CASSSLPGQGGHGYTF
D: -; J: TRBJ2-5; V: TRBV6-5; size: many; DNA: TGTGCCAGCAAATCGAGTCGGGAGACCCAGTACTTC; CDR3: CASKSSRETQYF
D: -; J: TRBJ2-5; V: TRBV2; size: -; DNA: TGTGCCAGCAGCCACAAAGCCCAGTCGGTGGCTACGGATCAAGAGACCCAGTACTTC; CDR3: CASSHKAQSVATDQETQYF
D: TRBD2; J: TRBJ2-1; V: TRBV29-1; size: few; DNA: TGCAGCGTCCGGGGACTAGCGGGAGATGATGAGCAGTTCTTC; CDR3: CSVRGLAGDDEQFF
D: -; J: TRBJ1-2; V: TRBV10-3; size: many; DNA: TGTGCCATCAGTGCCCTGTCGGGCTACACCTTC; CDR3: CAISALSGYTF
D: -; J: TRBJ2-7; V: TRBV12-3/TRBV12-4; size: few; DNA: TGTGCCAGCAGTCCGAGTTTTGGCTACGAGCAGTACTTC; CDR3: CASSPSFGYEQYF
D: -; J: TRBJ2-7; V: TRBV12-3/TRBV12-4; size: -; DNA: TGTGCCAGCAGTTTGGCCAGGTATGGAGAGCAGTACTTC; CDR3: CASSLARYGEQYF